Sequencing of this T cell receptor beta chain was carried out in a study of identical twins. Study results and limitations: The same donors were not followed; conclusions instead depended on cross-sectional statistical analysis.

This clonotype has only a few counts. Antigen specificity is unknown. This CDR3 is built from 14 residues. Germline V gene lookup returns CDR1 DFQATT and CDR2 SNEGSKA (reference sequence). Trimming took 3 bases from V and 4 from J, leaving 13 bases between them. A universal primer binding site was introduced by template switching. The final cDNA contained unique molecular identifiers. MiXCR, run by TCRdb on the 5' RACE reads, gives a single entry per CDR3 protein. The sample holds fewer than 550,000 distinct CDR3 sequences; 12% to 15% are singletons and the top ten take roughly 0.44%. Every one of the donors was a healthy Caucasian. These data are also associated with another study on yellow fever vaccine responses in identical twins.

The clonotype was recovered from a woman aged 18-29 years in good health. The genes are TRBV20-1 and TRBJ1-5; TRBD1 is a possible D gene (5 bases). The sample comprised CD4+ T cells sorted from blood. This chain's CDR3 is CSASPGGANQPQHF. Written as DNA, the CDR3 is TGCAGTGCTAGCCCCGGGGGTGCAAATCAGCCCCAGCATTTT.